This is a list of T cell receptor beta chains from one sample in a study of T cells in Graves' hyperthyroidism and ophthalmopathy. Using its own MiXCR run on the multiplex PCR reads, TCRdb lists one record per CDR3 protein. The sample gives 500,000 to 600,000 distinct CDR3 sequences, approximately 20% of which show up once; approximately 50% is in the top ten. Sequencing used blood. All receptors derive from a man aged 35-49 years with Graves' ophthalmopathy. CDR3s include the opening cysteine and the closing phenylalanine or tryptophan. Each record gives: clone size, J gene, D gene, V gene, CDR3 protein, CDR3 DNA. D genes are given only for firm matches. Clone size, where shown, is once, few, many, or a class for clones that have expanded.

abundance: NA; j_gene: TRBJ2-5; d_gene: TRBD2; v_gene: TRBV20-1; CDR3aa: CSTGISGGRGGTQYF; CDR3nt: TGCAGTACAGGGATTAGCGGGGGGCGGGGTGGGACCCAGTACTTC
abundance: many; j_gene: TRBJ2-5; d_gene: NA; v_gene: TRBV30; CDR3aa: CAWTTGETQYF; CDR3nt: TGTGCCTGGACCACAGGGGAGACCCAGTACTTC
abundance: NA; j_gene: TRBJ1-5; d_gene: NA; v_gene: TRBV4-2; CDR3aa: CASSQDARGGPQHF; CDR3nt: TGTGCCAGCAGCCAAGACGCGCGTGGAGGTCCCCAGCATTTT
abundance: many; j_gene: TRBJ1-2; d_gene: NA; v_gene: TRBV12-3/TRBV12-4; CDR3aa: CASSDEGYGYTF; CDR3nt: TGTGCCAGCAGTGACGAGGGGTATGGCTACACCTTC
abundance: many; j_gene: TRBJ2-7; d_gene: NA; v_gene: TRBV20-1; CDR3aa: CSASKQGSYEQYF; CDR3nt: TGCAGTGCTAGTAAGCAGGGCTCCTACGAGCAGTACTTC
abundance: many; j_gene: TRBJ1-1; d_gene: NA; v_gene: TRBV20-1; CDR3aa: CSARGGDIAAFF; CDR3nt: TGCAGTGCTAGAGGTGGGGACATCGCGGCTTTCTTT
abundance: NA; j_gene: TRBJ1-3; d_gene: NA; v_gene: TRBV6-1; CDR3aa: CAGRRRGTGNTIYF; CDR3nt: TGTGCCGGCAGACGTCGGGGTACGGGAAACACCATATATTTT
abundance: NA; j_gene: TRBJ1-4; d_gene: NA; v_gene: TRBV18; CDR3aa: CASSPAISNEKLFF; CDR3nt: TGTGCCAGCTCACCCGCGATCTCTAATGAAAAACTGTTTTTT
abundance: many; j_gene: TRBJ1-5; d_gene: TRBD1; v_gene: TRBV6-2/TRBV6-3; CDR3aa: CASSYSGQDRVRQPQHF; CDR3nt: TGTGCCAGCAGTTACTCTGGACAAGACAGGGTCCGTCAGCCCCAGCATTTT
abundance: many; j_gene: TRBJ1-1; d_gene: NA; v_gene: TRBV30; CDR3aa: CAWSPPGVGTEAFF; CDR3nt: TGTGCCTGGAGTCCCCCAGGAGTGGGCACTGAAGCTTTCTTT
abundance: many; j_gene: TRBJ2-7; d_gene: TRBD2; v_gene: TRBV28; CDR3aa: CASRGLAGSYEQYF; CDR3nt: TGTGCCAGCAGAGGACTAGCGGGATCATACGAGCAGTACTTC
abundance: many; j_gene: TRBJ1-2; d_gene: NA; v_gene: TRBV2; CDR3aa: CASNQGPYGYTF; CDR3nt: TGTGCCAGCAATCAGGGACCCTATGGCTACACCTTC
abundance: NA; j_gene: TRBJ1-1; d_gene: NA; v_gene: TRBV6-2/TRBV6-3; CDR3aa: CASSWANTEAFF; CDR3nt: TGTGCCAGCAGTTGGGCCAACACTGAAGCTTTCTTT
abundance: few; j_gene: TRBJ1-3; d_gene: TRBD1; v_gene: TRBV5-8; CDR3aa: CASSRGQGSGNTIYF; CDR3nt: TGTGCCAGCAGTCGAGGACAGGGAAGTGGAAACACCATATATTTT
abundance: many; j_gene: TRBJ2-3; d_gene: TRBD2; v_gene: TRBV11-2; CDR3aa: CASSLVGGRRADTQYF; CDR3nt: TGTGCCAGCAGCTTAGTAGGCGGGAGAAGAGCAGATACGCAGTATTTT